This T cell receptor beta chain came from a study of cytomegalovirus exposure and HLA in healthy donors. PCR amplification relied on 60 Vbeta primers (plus 13 Jbeta primers). Sequenced by immunoSEQ multiplex PCR; TCRdb stores in-frame clones only, minus some. The table shows over 100,000 clones, with 50% to 80% occurring only once. V dropped 7 bases and J dropped 2; count of bases not matched to a gene: 6. Germline V gene data show CDR1 as SQVTM and CDR2 as ANQGSEA. This CDR3 contains 13 residues. Concerning this clone: Antigen unknown.

Points from the study as a whole: Follow-up analysis found HLA locus-dependent TCR association rates, highest for DRB1 and lowest for HLA-C. Earlier findings revealed that most TCR beta V segments proved productive either about 87% or about 30% of the time.

The TCR comes from a woman aged 35 to 49 in good health and CMV-seropositive. Sequenced: PBMCs. The V call is TRBV29-1, the J call TRBJ1-2, with 8 bases matching TRBD1. DNA for the CDR3: TGCAGCGGGGCGACAGGGGAGAACTATGGCTACACCTTC. Translated, it gives CSGATGENYGYTF.